Below are 32 T cell receptor beta chains sequenced from a single sample in a study of OX40 agonist ivuxolimab in advanced cancers. The protocol was immunoSEQ multiplex PCR, while the TCRdb copy is restricted to in-frame clones and leaves out a portion. The sample has some 58,000 clones, approximately 80% seen once; the top ten hold more than 1.5%. The input for sequencing was CD4+ or CD8+ T cells sorted from blood, taken in a trial of the OX40 agonist ivuxolimab. These receptors originate from an adult with an advanced solid tumor such as melanoma, head and neck, liver or kidney cancer.

This sequence joins TRBV2 and TRBJ1-5; no firm D call. The germline CDR1 and CDR2 sequences are SNHLY and FYNNEI. The CDR3 loop spans 13 amino acids. In DNA form, the CDR3 reads TGTGCAACTACGGGGAATAGCAATCAGCCCCAGCATTTT. Amino acids: CATTGNSNQPQHF.

This chain connects TRBV19 to TRBJ2-7, with D perhaps TRBD2 (6 bases). Trimming left V 3 bases short and J 6 bases short, with 24 bases between. Germline V lookup: CDR1 LNHDA, CDR2 SQIVND (reference sequence). The CDR3 loop spans 17 amino acids. The CDR3 DNA follows: TGTGCCAGTAGTATGGTTGCCCGGAGGGACCCGCGGGGCGAGCAGTACTTC. Its protein is CASSMVARRDPRGEQYF. Full variable domain (missing parts from reference TRBV19 and TRBJ2-7): DGGITQSPKYLFRKEGQNVTLSCEQNLNHDAMYWYRQDPGQGLRLIYYSQIVNDFQKGDIAEGYSVSREKKESFPLTVTSAQKNPTAFYLCASSMVARRDPRGEQYFGPGTRLTVT.

J is TRBJ2-3 and V is TRBV7-3; 7 bases align to TRBD1. The J segment lost 1 base and the V segment lost 4 bases, leaving 14 bases of the junction unmatched. Per germline, CDR1 SGHTA and CDR2 FQGTGA. This CDR3 is 18 amino acids long. The CDR3 sequence: CASSYDRAGAEGTDTQYF. The DNA of the CDR3 is TGTGCCAGCAGCTACGACAGGGCTGGAGCGGAAGGCACAGATACGCAGTATTTT.

The count of this clone is one. The chain employs TRBV7-9 and TRBJ1-1; D ambiguous. This CDR3 region has 13 residues. The germline CDR1 and CDR2 sequences are SEHNR and FQNEAQ (reference sequence). With 1 base removed from V and 1 base from J, the gap between germline ends came to 4 bases. In DNA form, the CDR3 reads TGTGCCAGCAGCTTAGTCAGGAACACTGAAGCTTTCTTT. Amino acid sequence: CASSLVRNTEAFF.

The chain uses TRBV11-3 and TRBJ2-1, with a possible D match to TRBD1 (5 bases). Looked up from germline, CDR1 is SGHNT and CDR2 is YENEEA. Trimming removed 2 bases at V and 4 bases at J, with 15 bases between. This CDR3 has 16 amino acids. CDR3 nucleotide sequence: TGTGCCAGCAGCTTATACCCCTTGGGGCGGTACAATGAGCAGTTCTTC. Protein product: CASSLYPLGRYNEQFF.

J is TRBJ2-5 and V is TRBV11-3; D is unresolved. Germline V CDR1 and CDR2: SGHNT, YENEEA. V was clipped by 6 bases and J by 0 bases, with 5 bases between them. The CDR3 spans 12 residues. In DNA form, the CDR3 reads TGTGCCAGCAGGACGGACCAAGAGACCCAGTACTTC. Translated, it gives CASRTDQETQYF.

The chain uses TRBV19 and TRBJ1-2; 7 bases fit TRBD1. Germline V lookup: CDR1 LNHDA, CDR2 SQIVND (reference sequence). CDR3 size: 15 residues. V shed 0 bases, J shed 8 bases, and the junction held 9 bases outside the gene matches. The CDR3 sequence is CASSIDRGQRGGYTF. In nucleotides, the CDR3 is TGTGCCAGTAGTATAGACAGGGGACAGAGGGGCGGCTACACCTTC.

V is TRBV23-1 and J is TRBJ1-5; 10 bases align to TRBD1. TRBV23-1 is an ORF, with its function uncertain. V was clipped by 3 bases and J by 8 bases; unmatched bases: 7. CDR3 size: 15 residues. CDR3 amino acids: CASSHSDRGREPQHF. In nucleotides, the CDR3 is TGCGCCAGCAGTCACTCAGACAGGGGGCGGGAGCCCCAGCATTTT.

This clone has a count of ten or more. V gene TRBV11-3 combines with J gene TRBJ1-3; D is unresolved. The germline V and J ends were trimmed by 2 bases and 1 base, with 3 bases remaining between them. CDR3 size: 13 residues. Germline V gene lookup returns CDR1 SGHNT and CDR2 YENEEA. The CDR3: CASSLLSGNTIYF. The CDR3 nucleotides are TGTGCCAGCAGCTTACTTTCTGGAAACACCATATATTTT.

The chain employs TRBV19 and TRBJ1-2, with a weak D call TRBD1 (5 bases). Between the trimmed V and J ends, which lost 3 bases and 2 bases, there was a span of 7 bases. The CDR3 length is 13 residues. Germline CDR1 reads LNHDA; CDR2 reads SQIVND (reference sequence). Here the CDR3 reads CASSIPGNYGYTF. CDR3 DNA: TGTGCCAGTAGTATCCCAGGGAACTATGGCTACACCTTC.

The CDR3 DNA reads as TGCGCCAGCAGCTTGCGCAGGGAAGAGACCCAGTACTTC. Encoded protein: CASSLRREETQYF. The chain carries TRBV5-1 and TRBJ2-5, with a possible D match to TRBD1 (5 bases). This CDR3 contains 13 residues. Trimming took off 1 base at V and 3 bases at J, with 7 bases between the two ends. CDR1 SGHRS and CDR2 YFSETQ come from the germline V gene.

V gene TRBV6-8 combines with J gene TRBJ2-2; D is possibly TRBD1 or TRBD2 (5 bases each). The germline gives CDR1 MNHGY, CDR2 SAAAGT. This CDR3 has 19 residues. The V and J ends lost 0 bases and 1 base respectively, with 18 bases between them. CDR3 protein: CASSYSTINSRENTGELFF. CDR3 sequence (DNA): TGTGCCAGCAGTTACTCGACTATTAATTCCAGGGAGAACACCGGGGAGCTGTTTTTT.

The rearrangement links TRBV4-2 to TRBJ2-3; D ambiguous. Germline CDR1 LGHNA, CDR2 YNFKEQ. V gave up 0 bases and J gave up 1 base, with 20 bases separating them. The CDR3 extends over 19 amino acids. The CDR3 DNA is TGTGCCAGCAGCCAAGAACCCTCAGGAAGAGAGTTCGGCACAGATACGCAGTATTTT. It encodes CASSQEPSGREFGTDTQYF.

DNA for the CDR3: TGTGCCAGCTCACAGACAGGATCAGGTGAAGCTTTCTTT. This encodes CASSQTGSGEAFF. The rearrangement joins TRBV18 to TRBJ1-1; the D gene is possibly TRBD1 (6 bases). Between the trimmed V and J ends, which lost 4 bases and 7 bases, there was a span of 13 bases. CDR1 is KGHSH, CDR2 LQKENI, per germline. The CDR3 length is 13 residues. The complete variable domain, with remaining parts taken from reference TRBV18 and TRBJ1-1, reads NAGVMQNPRHLVRRRGQEARLRCSPMKGHSHVYWYRQLPEEGLKFMVYLQKENIIDESGMPKERFSAEFPKEGPSILRIQQVVRGDSAAYFCASSQTGSGEAFFGQGTRLTVV.

V usage is TRBV18 and J usage is TRBJ1-1, with TRBD1 matching over 7 bases. With V trimmed by 3 bases and J by 3 bases, 10 bases remained unmatched. The CDR3 is 16 residues long. The germline V gene encodes CDR1 KGHSH and CDR2 LQKENI. The CDR3 reads CASSPSTGWVDTEAFF. DNA of the CDR3: TGTGCCAGCTCACCGTCGACAGGGTGGGTCGACACTGAAGCTTTCTTT.

In DNA form, the CDR3 reads TGTGCCAGCAGGATAGCAGGCCAGGGCAATCAGCCCCAGCATTTT. It codes for CASRIAGQGNQPQHF. This chain links TRBV6-5 with TRBJ1-5; D not resolved. V was pared by 6 bases and J by 2 bases, with 14 bases between. The CDR3 has 15 amino acids. Germline lookup yields CDR1 MNHEY and CDR2 SVGAGI.

This rearrangement joins TRBV5-4 to TRBJ1-1; 11 bases are a match to TRBD1. This CDR3 is built from 14 residues. Germline V gene lookup returns CDR1 SGHNT and CDR2 YYREEE (reference sequence). J was trimmed by 3 bases and V by 4 bases; bases with no gene match: 2. CDR3 sequence: CASSRGQGDTEAFF. DNA for the CDR3: TGTGCCAGCAGCCGGGGACAGGGGGACACTGAAGCTTTCTTT.

Points on this clone: Other DNA sequences in the sample encode the same CDR3. The chain recombines TRBV7-3 with TRBJ2-5; no clear D. The CDR3 consists of 13 residues. V lost 1 base to trimming and J lost 5 bases, with 8 bases between them. In germline, CDR1 is SGHTA, CDR2 FQGTGA. The CDR3 DNA reads as TGTGCCAGCAGCTTAAACTTCAGGGAGACCCAGTACTTC. Residues: CASSLNFRETQYF.

The chain combines TRBV7-8 with TRBJ2-7; TRBD1 is a possible D gene (5 bases). The germline V and J ends were trimmed by 3 bases and 6 bases, with 9 bases remaining between them. The CDR3 length is 12 residues. The germline gives CDR1 SGHVS, CDR2 FQNEAQ. The CDR3 protein is CASSLMQGEQYV. Here the CDR3 DNA reads TGTGCCAGCAGCTTGATGCAGGGCGAGCAGTACGTC.

V is TRBV20-1 and J is TRBJ1-2; tentatively, D is TRBD1 (5 bases). Germline loops: CDR1 DFQATT, CDR2 SNEGSKA (reference sequence). There are 11 residues in the CDR3. The V end was cut by 7 bases, the J end by 3 bases, with 9 bases between. CDR3 amino acids: CSGGTHYGYTF. The DNA of the CDR3 is TGCAGTGGAGGGACCCACTATGGCTACACCTTC.

The chain is built from TRBV19 and TRBJ1-2, with 9 bases aligning to TRBD1. V shed 7 bases and J 8 bases; nucleotides not matched to a gene: 8. This CDR3 region has 13 residues. Germline V gene lookup returns CDR1 LNHDA and CDR2 SQIVND (reference sequence). The CDR3: CASTLSTGGGYTF. In DNA, the CDR3 is TGTGCCAGTACCCTTTCCACAGGGGGCGGCTACACCTTC.

This clone appeared once. The chain's CDR3 is CASSLGLGLDEQFF. The CDR3 DNA reads as TGCGCCAGCAGCTTGGGACTGGGGCTCGATGAGCAGTTCTTC. This chain joins TRBV5-1 and TRBJ2-1; possibly TRBD1 for D (5 bases). CDR3 length: 14 residues. V lost 0 bases, J lost 8 bases, and 12 bases lay in between. Germline loops: CDR1 SGHRS, CDR2 YFSETQ.

The chain joins TRBV2 to TRBJ1-6; the D gene is possibly TRBD1 (5 bases). CDR1 is SNHLY, CDR2 FYNNEI, per germline. This CDR3 is 11 amino acids long. V dropped 6 bases and J dropped 11 bases, with 8 bases sitting between them. The CDR3 nucleotides are TGTGCCAGCAGCGAGGGGACACCCCTCCACTTT. It codes for CASSEGTPLHF.

The chain carries TRBV28 and TRBJ1-2, with 7 bases lining up with TRBD1. Germline V gene data show CDR1 as MDHEN and CDR2 as SYDVKM. The J segment lost 3 bases and the V segment lost 5 bases, leaving 3 bases of the junction unmatched. The length of the CDR3 is 13 residues. The CDR3 sequence is CASSLGTDYGYTF. Written as DNA, the CDR3 is TGTGCCAGCAGTCTGGGGACAGACTATGGCTACACCTTC.

This clone was detected a few times. This chain's CDR3 is CASSLGGPLAKNIQYF. DNA of the CDR3: TGCGCCAGCAGCTTGGGCGGACCCCTAGCCAAAAACATTCAGTACTTC. V usage is TRBV5-1 and J usage is TRBJ2-4; no clear D gene. This CDR3 comprises 16 residues. Germline V lookup: CDR1 SGHRS, CDR2 YFSETQ. V lost 0 bases, J lost 0 bases, and 10 bases lay in between.

This sequence joins TRBV11-2 and TRBJ2-5; 10 bases agree with TRBD2. This CDR3 has 15 residues. Germline V gives CDR1 SGHAT, CDR2 FQNNGV. After removal of 5 bases from V and 0 bases from J, the junction contained 3 bases not matched to a gene. In DNA form, the CDR3 reads TGTGCCAGCAGCCGACTAGCGGGCAACCAAGAGACCCAGTACTTC. This gives the protein CASSRLAGNQETQYF.

The chain joins TRBV10-3 to TRBJ2-7; 11 nucleotides agree with TRBD2. Germline V gene lookup returns CDR1 ENHRY and CDR2 SYGVKD. The V gene end was trimmed by 4 bases and the J gene end by 1 base; junction bases not matched to a gene: 18. This CDR3 comprises 20 residues. CDR3 sequence reads: CAISGGRGTSGYSYSYEQYF. CDR3 nucleotides: TGTGCCATCAGTGGGGGACGGGGGACTAGCGGATACTCCTATTCCTACGAGCAGTACTTC.

CDR3 protein: CASRWGGEGSYEQYF. CDR3 DNA: TGTGCCAGCCGTTGGGGGGGCGAGGGGTCCTACGAGCAGTACTTC. The chain carries TRBV25-1 and TRBJ2-5; D is possibly TRBD2 (7 bases). The DNA end is a closer match to TRBJ2-7, so the J assignment may be wrong. The CDR3 length is 15 residues. The germline V gene has CDR1 MGHDK and CDR2 SYGVNS.

The chain combines TRBV5-1 with TRBJ1-1; TRBD1 aligns across 7 bases. This CDR3 has 15 residues. J lost 1 base, V lost 4 bases, and 7 bases had no gene match. The germline CDR1 and CDR2 sequences are SGHRS and YFSETQ. The CDR3, as DNA: TGCGCCAGCAGCCCGACGGGACAGAAGAACACTGAAGCTTTCTTT. As protein: CASSPTGQKNTEAFF.

This clone was found once. This sequence joins TRBV15 and TRBJ2-7; D is uncertain. Between the trimmed V and J ends, which lost 4 bases and 2 bases, there was a span of 12 bases. Germline CDR1 is LNHNV and CDR2 is YYDKDF (reference sequence). CDR3 size: 14 residues. The CDR3 nucleotides are TGTGCCACCAGCATTATGACCCCACCCTACGAGCAGTACTTC. Translating gives CATSIMTPPYEQYF.

The chain carries TRBV5-4 and TRBJ1-4, with unresolved D. The CDR3 is 14 amino acids. The germline CDR1 and CDR2 sequences are SGHNT and YYREEE (reference sequence). V gave up 4 bases and J gave up 8 bases, with 15 bases separating them. The DNA of the CDR3 is TGTGCCAGCAGCCCAGAGGCAGTGAACGAAAAACTGTTTTTT. Translation gives CASSPEAVNEKLFF.

V and J are TRBV7-2 and TRBJ2-7; D may be TRBD2 (5 bases). Trimming removed 1 base at V and 5 bases at J, with 9 bases between. The CDR3 length is 13 residues. Germline CDR1 and CDR2: SGHTA and FQGNSA. Here the CDR3 reads CASSLEAEDEQYF. The DNA for the CDR3 is TGTGCCAGCAGCTTAGAGGCGGAGGACGAGCAGTACTTC.